This T cell receptor (beta chain) was documented in a study of shared clonotypes between healthy human individuals (dated by TCRdb to the early 2020s). Concerning the study at large: The cohort comprised a couple of women and a few men aged 18 to 49 years. To estimate repertoire size and how much clonotype sharing occurs between individuals, the study deeply sequenced the blood TCR repertoires of several healthy adults. Libraries were prepared and TCR repertoires were sequenced by different laboratories using diverse techniques, in order to increase sequencing depth and limit assay-specific biases. Leukapheresis yielded between about 0.9 and 9 billion PBMCs per donor. Overall results and qualifications from the work: Because the study included a small number of donors, the genetic and exposure-history diversity represented was limited. Pairwise subsampling indicated that sequencing depth was expected to affect the degree of clonotype sharing among donors. Sampling was limited to blood, and TCR repertoires in tissue likely differ from TCR repertoires in blood.

Using the deep immunoSEQ assay, multiplex PCR amplified TCR CDR3 regions from genomic DNA. Extracted genomic DNA from each cell subset was distributed evenly across all wells of several immunoSEQ 96-well plates, and each plate was treated as a replicate. For unsorted PBMC, each replicate PCR was loaded with 300 ng genomic DNA, equivalent to approximately 33,000 T cell genomes. Genomic DNA from unsorted PBMC was sequenced over ten immunoSEQ deep assay plates. Purified libraries were measured with a Qubit 3.0 fluorometer, size-checked on a Bioanalyzer 2100, and measured again with the KAPA Library Quantification kit. Every immunoSEQ 96-well plate was sequenced on a dedicated single-read 150-cycle Illumina NextSeq 550 flow cell. The original methods were these. The immunoSEQ output contained only junctional sequences without quality scores, so filtering could not match that applied to full-length reads. To assign V/J genes and CDR3, sequences were annotated against IMGT germline references using PyIR, a Python wrapper for IgBLAST v1.9. Reads were filtered out if the reads had weak V/J assignments (E-value above 1e-6), no CDR3, stop codons, out-of-frame junctions, or ambiguous translated residues. V3J clonotypes were defined as sequences sharing an identical inferred V gene, J gene, and CDR3 amino acid sequence. The percentage overlap between two repertoires was calculated by dividing the number of shared unique clonotypes by the size of the smaller repertoire. Repertoire richness was assessed with RTK rarefaction, the Chao1 estimator, and Recon v2.1 estimates of unobserved clonotypes. Imported from immuneACCESS, the table was reduced by TCRdb to in-frame sequences with V and J called. These copies leave out some clones; in studies compared against another copy, an unresolved V gene accounts for under half, and the cause of the remainder is not known. The V and J calls and clone size were taken over from that table, and D and trimming were inferred from the DNA. The sample profile shows fewer than 650,000 clones; over 60% of them were found once. The top ten clones comprise 10% to 15% of the sample.

On this clone: Its antigen specificity is not known. Qualities for individual bases were not recorded, and no much larger clone is one base off.

Donors were healthy HIV-negative adults with no recently reported acute infections or vaccinations. Every donor was a Caucasian adult residing in Nashville, Tennessee, USA. In the unsorted samples, 90 million or so PBMCs were counted, and genomic DNA was extracted using the QIAamp DNA Blood Mini kit. After blood collection by leukapheresis, PBMCs were isolated using Ficoll-Histopaque density gradient centrifugation and then cryopreserved in the vapor phase of liquid nitrogen. Taken from the germline V gene, the CDR1 and CDR2 loops are SGHRS and YFSETQ. V trim: 0 bases; J trim: 2 bases; unmatched bases: 5. Including the terminal cysteine and phenylalanine, the CDR3 comprises 16 residues. The kept DNA is CDR3 alone, 48 bases in frame from the first base.

Here the chain combines TRBV5-1 and TRBJ2-3; 8 central nucleotides agree with TRBD1. The sample consisted of PBMCs. The clonotype originates from a woman aged 40 to 50 in good health. Some clones in this sample may be carry-over from other donors' samples. The encoded CDR3 is CASSLVQGGDTDTQYF. At the DNA level, the sequence is TGCGCCAGCAGCTTGGTACAGGGGGGAGACACAGATACGCAGTATTTT. This CDR3, with the reference TRBV5-1 and TRBJ2-3 proteins standing in past its ends, gives the full variable domain KAGVTQTPRYLIKTRGQQVTLSCSPISGHRSVSWYQQTPGQGLQFLFEYFSETQRNKGNFPGRFSGRQFSNSRSEMNVSTLELGDSALYLCASSLVQGGDTDTQYFGPGTRLTVL.